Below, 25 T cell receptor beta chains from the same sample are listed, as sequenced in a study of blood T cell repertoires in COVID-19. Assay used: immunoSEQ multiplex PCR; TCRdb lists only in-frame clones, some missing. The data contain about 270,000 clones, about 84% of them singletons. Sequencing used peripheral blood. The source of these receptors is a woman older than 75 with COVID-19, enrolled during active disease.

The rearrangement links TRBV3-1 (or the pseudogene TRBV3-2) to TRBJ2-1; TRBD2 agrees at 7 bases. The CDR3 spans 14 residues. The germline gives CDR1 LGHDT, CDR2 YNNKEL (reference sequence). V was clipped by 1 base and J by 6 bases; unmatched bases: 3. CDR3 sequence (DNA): TGTGCCAGCAGCCAAGCCGGGACTACCAATGAGCAGTTCTTC. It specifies CASSQAGTTNEQFF.

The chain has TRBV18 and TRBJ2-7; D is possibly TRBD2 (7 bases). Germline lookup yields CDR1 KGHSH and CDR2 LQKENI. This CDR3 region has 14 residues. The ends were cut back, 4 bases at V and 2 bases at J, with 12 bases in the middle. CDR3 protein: CASSRGGPTYEQYF. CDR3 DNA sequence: TGTGCCAGCTCACGCGGGGGCCCGACCTACGAGCAGTACTTC.

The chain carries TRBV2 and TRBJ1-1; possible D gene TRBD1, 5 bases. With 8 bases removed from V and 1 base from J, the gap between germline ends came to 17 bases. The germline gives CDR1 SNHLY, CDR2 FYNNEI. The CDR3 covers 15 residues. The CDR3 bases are TGTGCCAGCGTAGAGCTACAGGTTGGGAACACTGAAGCTTTCTTT. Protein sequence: CASVELQVGNTEAFF.

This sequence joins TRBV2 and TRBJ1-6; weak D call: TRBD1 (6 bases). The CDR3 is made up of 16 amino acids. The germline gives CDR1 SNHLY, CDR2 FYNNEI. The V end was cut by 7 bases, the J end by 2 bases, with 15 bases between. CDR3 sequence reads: CASTGELSAYNSPLHF. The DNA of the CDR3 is TGTGCCAGCACAGGGGAGTTAAGCGCCTATAATTCACCCCTCCACTTT. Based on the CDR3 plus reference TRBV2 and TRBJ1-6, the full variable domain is EPEVTQTPSHQVTQMGQEVILRCVPISNHLYFYWYRQILGQKVEFLVSFYNNEISEKSEIFDDQFSVERPDGSNFTLKIRSTKLEDSAMYFCASTGELSAYNSPLHFGNGTRLTVT.

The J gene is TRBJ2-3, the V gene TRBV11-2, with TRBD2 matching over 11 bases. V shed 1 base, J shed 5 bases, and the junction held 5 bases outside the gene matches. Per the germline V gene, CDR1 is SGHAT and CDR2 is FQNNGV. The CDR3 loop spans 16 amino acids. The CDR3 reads CASSLGGLAGGDTQYF. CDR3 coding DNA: TGTGCCAGCAGCTTAGGCGGACTAGCGGGTGGAGATACGCAGTATTTT.

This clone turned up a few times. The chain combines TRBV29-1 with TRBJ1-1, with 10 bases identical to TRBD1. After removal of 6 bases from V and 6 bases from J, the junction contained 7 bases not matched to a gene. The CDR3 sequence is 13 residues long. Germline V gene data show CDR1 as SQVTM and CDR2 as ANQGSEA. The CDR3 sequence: CSVRTGGSSEAFF. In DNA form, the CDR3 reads TGCAGCGTGAGGACAGGGGGAAGCTCTGAAGCTTTCTTT.

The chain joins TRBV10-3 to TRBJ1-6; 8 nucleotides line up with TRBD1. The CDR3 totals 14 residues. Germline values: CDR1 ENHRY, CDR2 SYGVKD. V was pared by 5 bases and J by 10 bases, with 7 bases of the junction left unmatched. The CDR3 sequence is CAISYRGEESPLHF. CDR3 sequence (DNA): TGTGCCATCAGTTACAGGGGGGAAGAATCACCCCTCCACTTT.

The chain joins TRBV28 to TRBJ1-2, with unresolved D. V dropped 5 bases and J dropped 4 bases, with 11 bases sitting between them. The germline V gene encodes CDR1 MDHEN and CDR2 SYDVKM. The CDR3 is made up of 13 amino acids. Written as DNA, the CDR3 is TGTGCCAGCAGTCAAGGACGGGGCTATGGCTACACCTTC. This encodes CASSQGRGYGYTF.

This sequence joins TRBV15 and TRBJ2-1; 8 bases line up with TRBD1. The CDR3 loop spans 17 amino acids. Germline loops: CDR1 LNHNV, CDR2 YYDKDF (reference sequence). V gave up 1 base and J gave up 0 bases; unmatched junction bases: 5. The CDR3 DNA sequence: TGTGCCACCAGCAGAGGTGGACAGGGTGGCTCCTACAATGAGCAGTTCTTC. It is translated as CATSRGGQGGSYNEQFF.

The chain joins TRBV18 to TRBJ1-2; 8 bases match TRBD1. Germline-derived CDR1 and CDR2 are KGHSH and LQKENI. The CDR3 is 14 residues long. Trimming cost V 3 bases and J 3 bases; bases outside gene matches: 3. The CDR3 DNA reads TGTGCCAGCTCACCGACGACAGGGGACTATGGCTACACCTTC. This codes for CASSPTTGDYGYTF.

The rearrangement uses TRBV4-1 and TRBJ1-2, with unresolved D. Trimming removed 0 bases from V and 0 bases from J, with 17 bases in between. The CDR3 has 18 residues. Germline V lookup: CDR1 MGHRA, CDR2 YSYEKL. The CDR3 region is CASSQDRVFGTANYGYTF. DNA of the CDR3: TGCGCCAGCAGCCAAGATCGAGTTTTCGGCACAGCTAACTATGGCTACACCTTC.

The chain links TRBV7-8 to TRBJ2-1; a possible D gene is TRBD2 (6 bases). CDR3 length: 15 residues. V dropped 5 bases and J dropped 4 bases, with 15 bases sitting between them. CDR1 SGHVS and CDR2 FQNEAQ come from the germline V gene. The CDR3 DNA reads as TGTGCCAGCAGCCCCGGGGCTAGCGATTACAATGAGCAGTTCTTC. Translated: CASSPGASDYNEQFF.

The CDR3: CASSLNAGGAQADTQYF. CDR3 nucleotides: TGTGCCAGCAGCTTAAATGCCGGGGGGGCTCAGGCAGATACGCAGTATTTT. The rearrangement joins TRBV7-8 to TRBJ2-3; TRBD2 agrees at 8 bases. CDR1 is SGHVS and CDR2 is FQNEAQ in the germline V gene. With V trimmed by 2 bases and J by 4 bases, 11 bases remained unmatched. The CDR3 covers 17 residues. The variable domain in full, completed from reference TRBV7-8 and TRBJ2-3, reads GAGVSQSPRYKVAKRGQDVALRCDPISGHVSLFWYQQALGQGPEFLTYFQNEAQLDKSGLPSDRFFAERPEGSVSTLKIQRTQQEDSAVYLCASSLNAGGAQADTQYFGPGTRLTVL.

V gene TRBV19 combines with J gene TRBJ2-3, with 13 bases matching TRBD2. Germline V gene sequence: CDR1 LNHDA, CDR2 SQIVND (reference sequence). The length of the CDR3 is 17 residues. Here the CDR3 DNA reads TGTGTCAGCAGTTTTTCCGGGACTAGCGGGGCAACAGATACGCAGTATTTT. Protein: CVSSFSGTSGATDTQYF.

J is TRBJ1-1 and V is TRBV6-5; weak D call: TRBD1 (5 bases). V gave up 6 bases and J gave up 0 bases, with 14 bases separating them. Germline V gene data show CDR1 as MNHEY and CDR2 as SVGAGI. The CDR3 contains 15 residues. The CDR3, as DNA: TGTGCCAGCAGCCCCCTCCGGGGGGTGAACACTGAAGCTTTCTTT. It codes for CASSPLRGVNTEAFF.

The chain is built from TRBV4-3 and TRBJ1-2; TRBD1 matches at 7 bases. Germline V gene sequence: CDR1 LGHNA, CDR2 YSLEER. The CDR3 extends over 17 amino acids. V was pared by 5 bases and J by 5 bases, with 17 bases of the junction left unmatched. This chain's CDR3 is CASSYSFLRQGEYGYTF. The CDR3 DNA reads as TGCGCCAGCAGCTACTCTTTCTTAAGACAGGGAGAATATGGCTACACCTTC.

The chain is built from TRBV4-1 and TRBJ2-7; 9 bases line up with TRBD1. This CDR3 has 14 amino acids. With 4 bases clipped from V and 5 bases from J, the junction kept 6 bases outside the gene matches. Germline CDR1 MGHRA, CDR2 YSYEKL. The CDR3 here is CASSPGQGVDEQYV. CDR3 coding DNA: TGCGCCAGCAGCCCGGGACAGGGTGTCGACGAGCAGTACGTC.

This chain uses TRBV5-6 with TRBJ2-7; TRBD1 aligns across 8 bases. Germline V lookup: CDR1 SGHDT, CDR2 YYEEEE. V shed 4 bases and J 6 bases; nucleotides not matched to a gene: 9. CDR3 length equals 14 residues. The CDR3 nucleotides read TGTGCCAGCAGCCGGACAGGGATCCAATTCGAGCAGTACTTC. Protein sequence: CASSRTGIQFEQYF.

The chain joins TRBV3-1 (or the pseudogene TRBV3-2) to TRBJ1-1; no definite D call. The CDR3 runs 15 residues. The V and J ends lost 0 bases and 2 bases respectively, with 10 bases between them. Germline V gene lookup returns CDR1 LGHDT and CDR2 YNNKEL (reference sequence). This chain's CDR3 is CASSQDKTGNTEAFF. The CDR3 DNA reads TGTGCCAGCAGCCAAGATAAAACGGGTAACACTGAAGCTTTCTTT.

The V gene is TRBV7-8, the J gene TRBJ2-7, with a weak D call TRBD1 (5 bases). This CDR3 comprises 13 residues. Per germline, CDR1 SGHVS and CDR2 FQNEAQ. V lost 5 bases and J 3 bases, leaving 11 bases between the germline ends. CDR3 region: CASSRSGIYEQYF. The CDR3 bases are TGTGCCAGCAGCCGATCAGGGATCTACGAGCAGTACTTC.

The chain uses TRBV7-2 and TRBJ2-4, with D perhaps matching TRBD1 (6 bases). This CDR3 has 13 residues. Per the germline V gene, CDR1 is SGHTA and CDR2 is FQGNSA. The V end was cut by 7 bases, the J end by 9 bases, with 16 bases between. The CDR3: CASTRNEGGIQYF. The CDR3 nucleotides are TGTGCCAGCACTCGAAACGAAGGGGGCATTCAGTACTTC.

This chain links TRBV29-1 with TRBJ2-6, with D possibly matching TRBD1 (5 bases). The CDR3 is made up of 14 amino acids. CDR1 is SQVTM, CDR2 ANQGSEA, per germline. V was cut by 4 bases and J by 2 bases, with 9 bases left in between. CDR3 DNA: TGCAGCGTTGGGACACAGCCTGGGGCCAACGTCCTGACTTTC. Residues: CSVGTQPGANVLTF.

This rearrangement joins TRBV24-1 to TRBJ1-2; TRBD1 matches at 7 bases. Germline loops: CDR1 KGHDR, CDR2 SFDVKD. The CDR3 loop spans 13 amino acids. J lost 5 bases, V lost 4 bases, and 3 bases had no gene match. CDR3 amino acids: CATSDPDRYGYTF. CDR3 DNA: TGTGCCACCAGTGACCCGGACAGGTATGGCTACACCTTC.

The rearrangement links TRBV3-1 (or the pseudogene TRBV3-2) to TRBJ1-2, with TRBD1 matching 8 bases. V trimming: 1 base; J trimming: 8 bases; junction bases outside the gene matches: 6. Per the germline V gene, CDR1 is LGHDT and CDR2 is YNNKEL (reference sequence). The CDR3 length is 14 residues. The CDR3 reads CASSQGATGEGYTF. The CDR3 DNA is TGTGCCAGCAGCCAAGGGGCGACAGGGGAAGGCTACACCTTC.

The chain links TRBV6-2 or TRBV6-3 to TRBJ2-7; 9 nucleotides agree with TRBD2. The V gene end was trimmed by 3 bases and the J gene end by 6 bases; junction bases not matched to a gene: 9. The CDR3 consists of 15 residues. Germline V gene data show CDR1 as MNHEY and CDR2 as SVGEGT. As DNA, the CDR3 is TGTGCCAGCAGTTATCCGGTACTAGCGGGCGCCGAGCAGTACTTC. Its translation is CASSYPVLAGAEQYF.